This T cell receptor (beta chain) was observed in a study of T cells in Graves' hyperthyroidism and ophthalmopathy. There are 13 residues in the CDR3. Germline CDR1 ENHRY, CDR2 SYGVKD. J gave up 7 bases and V 6 bases, and 3 bases lay outside the gene matches. Authors of the study amplified TCR beta CDR3 regions from RNA transcripts. The HTBI set primed first-round TCR CDR3 RT-PCR. TCRdb re-called the multiplex PCR reads through MiXCR, storing one row per CDR3 protein. This sample has a few hundred thousand distinct CDR3 sequences, with around 42% found just once. The study defined stable Graves' hyperthyroidism as no ophthalmopathy progression within 18 months. The study enrolled patients aged 18 to 65 with newly diagnosed hyperthyroidism of under 2 months' duration. Not enrolled were patients with uncontrolled infection, other autoimmune disease, pregnancy or lactation. Together with thyroid ultrasound, orbital computed tomography, serum thyroxine and TRAb, clinical symptoms were used for diagnoses.

The sequence came from a woman under 30 with Graves' hyperthyroidism. The genes are TRBV10-3 and TRBJ1-4; TRBD1 aligns across 9 bases. Sequencing was performed on peripheral blood or thyroid tissue (not recorded which). CDR3 sequence: CAISPDRGEKLFF. CDR3 DNA: TGTGCCATCAGCCCGGACAGGGGTGAAAAACTGTTTTTT.